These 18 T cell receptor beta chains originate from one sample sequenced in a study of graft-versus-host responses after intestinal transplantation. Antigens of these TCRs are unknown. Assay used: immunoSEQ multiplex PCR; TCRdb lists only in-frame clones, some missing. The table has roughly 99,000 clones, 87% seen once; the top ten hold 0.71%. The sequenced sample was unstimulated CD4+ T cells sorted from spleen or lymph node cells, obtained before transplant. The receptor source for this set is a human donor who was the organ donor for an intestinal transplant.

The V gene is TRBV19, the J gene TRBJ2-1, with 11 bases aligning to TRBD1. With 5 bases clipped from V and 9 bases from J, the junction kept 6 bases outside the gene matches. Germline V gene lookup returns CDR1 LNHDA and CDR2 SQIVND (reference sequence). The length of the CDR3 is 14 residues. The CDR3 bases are TGTGCCAGTAGTGCAGGACAGGGGGCCGGTGAGCAGTTCTTC. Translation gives CASSAGQGAGEQFF.

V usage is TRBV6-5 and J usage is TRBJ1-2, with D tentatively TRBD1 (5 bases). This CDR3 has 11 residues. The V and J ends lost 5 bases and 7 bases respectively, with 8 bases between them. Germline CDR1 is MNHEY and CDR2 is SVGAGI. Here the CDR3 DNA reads TGTGCCAGCAGTGGGAGGGGTGGCTACACCTTC. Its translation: CASSGRGGYTF.

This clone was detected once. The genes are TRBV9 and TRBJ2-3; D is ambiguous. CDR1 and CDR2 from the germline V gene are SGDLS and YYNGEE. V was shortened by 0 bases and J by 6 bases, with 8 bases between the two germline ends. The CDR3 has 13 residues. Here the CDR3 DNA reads TGTGCCAGCAGCGTAGGATCCTCGGATACGCAGTATTTT. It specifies CASSVGSSDTQYF.

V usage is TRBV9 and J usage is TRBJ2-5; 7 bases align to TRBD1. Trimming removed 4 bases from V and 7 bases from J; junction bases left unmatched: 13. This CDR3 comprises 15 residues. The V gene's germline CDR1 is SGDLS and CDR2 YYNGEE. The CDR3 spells CASSPSDRRSWTQYF. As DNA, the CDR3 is TGTGCCAGCAGCCCCTCGGACAGGAGGTCCTGGACCCAGTACTTC.

In DNA, the CDR3 is TGTGCCAGCAGCTTACGGGGGGCTCTCAACTATGGCTACACCTTC. Protein sequence: CASSLRGALNYGYTF. The J gene is TRBJ1-2, the V gene TRBV11-2, with a tentative D call TRBD1 (6 bases). Germline V gives CDR1 SGHAT, CDR2 FQNNGV. The germline V and J ends were trimmed by 2 bases and 2 bases, with 12 bases remaining between them. The CDR3 extends over 15 amino acids.

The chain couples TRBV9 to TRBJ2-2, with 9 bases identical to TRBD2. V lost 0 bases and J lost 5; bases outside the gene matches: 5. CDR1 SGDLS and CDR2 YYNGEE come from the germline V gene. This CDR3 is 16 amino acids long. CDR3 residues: CASSVVAGGLTGELFF. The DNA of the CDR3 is TGTGCCAGCAGCGTAGTTGCGGGGGGGCTAACCGGGGAGCTGTTTTTT.

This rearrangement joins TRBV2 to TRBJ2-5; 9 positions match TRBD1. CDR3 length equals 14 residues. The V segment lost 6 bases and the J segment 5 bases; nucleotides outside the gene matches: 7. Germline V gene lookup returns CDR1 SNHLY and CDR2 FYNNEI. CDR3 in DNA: TGTGCCAGCAGCGGACAGGGGTACGGTGAGACCCAGTACTTC. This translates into CASSGQGYGETQYF.

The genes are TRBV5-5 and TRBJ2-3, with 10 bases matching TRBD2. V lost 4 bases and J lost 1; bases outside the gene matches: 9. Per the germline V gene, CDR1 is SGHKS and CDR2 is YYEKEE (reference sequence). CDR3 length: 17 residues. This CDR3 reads CASSPGGLAGGTDTQYF. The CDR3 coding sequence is TGTGCCAGCAGCCCGGGGGGTCTAGCGGGGGGCACAGATACGCAGTATTTT.

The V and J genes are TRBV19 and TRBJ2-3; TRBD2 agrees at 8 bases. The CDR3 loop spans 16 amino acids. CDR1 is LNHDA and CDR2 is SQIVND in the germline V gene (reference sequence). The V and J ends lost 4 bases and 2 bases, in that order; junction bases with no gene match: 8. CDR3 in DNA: TGTGCCAGTAGTAGCATTTTGCGGGGGGACACAGATACGCAGTATTTT. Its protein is CASSSILRGDTDTQYF.

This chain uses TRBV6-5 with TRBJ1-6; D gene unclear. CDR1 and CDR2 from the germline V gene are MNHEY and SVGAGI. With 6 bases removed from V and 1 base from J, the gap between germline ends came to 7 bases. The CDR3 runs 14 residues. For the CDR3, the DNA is TGTGCCAGCAGGGGGTGGTCCTATAATTCACCCCTCCACTTT. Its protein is CASRGWSYNSPLHF.

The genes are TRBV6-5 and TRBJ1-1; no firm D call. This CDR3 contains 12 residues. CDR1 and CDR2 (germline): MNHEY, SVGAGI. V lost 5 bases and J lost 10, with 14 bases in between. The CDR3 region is CASSESLVGAFF. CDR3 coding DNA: TGTGCCAGCAGTGAATCGCTTGTTGGAGCTTTCTTT.

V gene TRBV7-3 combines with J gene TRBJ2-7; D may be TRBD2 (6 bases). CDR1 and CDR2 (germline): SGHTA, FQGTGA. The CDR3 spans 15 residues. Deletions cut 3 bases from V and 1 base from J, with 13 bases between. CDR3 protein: CASSFTAGPSYEQYF. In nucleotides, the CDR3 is TGTGCCAGCAGCTTTACGGCGGGACCATCCTACGAGCAGTACTTC.

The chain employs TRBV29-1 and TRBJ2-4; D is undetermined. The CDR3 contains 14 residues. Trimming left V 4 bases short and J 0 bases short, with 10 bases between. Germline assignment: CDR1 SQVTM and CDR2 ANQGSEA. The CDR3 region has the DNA TGCAGCGTTGGGTTCAGCCAAGCCAAAAACATTCAGTACTTC. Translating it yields CSVGFSQAKNIQYF.

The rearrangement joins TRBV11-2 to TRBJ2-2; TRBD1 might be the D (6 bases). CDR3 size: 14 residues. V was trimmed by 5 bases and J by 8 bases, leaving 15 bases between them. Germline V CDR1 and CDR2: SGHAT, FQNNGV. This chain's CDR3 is CASSDPGVAGELFF. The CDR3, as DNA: TGTGCCAGCAGCGACCCAGGGGTAGCTGGGGAGCTGTTTTTT.

CDR3 in DNA: TGTGCCAGCAGCTCAGAACGGAGACAAGAGACCCAGTACTTC. Translation: CASSSERRQETQYF. The rearrangement links TRBV5-4 to TRBJ2-5; D remains unclear. CDR1 and CDR2 (germline): SGHNT, YYREEE (reference sequence). V was shortened by 3 bases and J by 2 bases, with 11 bases between the two germline ends. CDR3 length equals 14 residues.

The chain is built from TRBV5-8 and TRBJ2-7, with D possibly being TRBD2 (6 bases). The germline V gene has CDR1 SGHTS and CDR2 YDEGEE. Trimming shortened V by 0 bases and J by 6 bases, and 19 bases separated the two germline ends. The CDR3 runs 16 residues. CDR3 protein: CASSLVSGAGSGEQYF. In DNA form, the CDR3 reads TGTGCCAGCAGCTTGGTTTCGGGAGCCGGTTCGGGCGAGCAGTACTTC. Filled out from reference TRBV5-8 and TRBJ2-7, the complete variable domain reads EAGVTQSPTHLIKTRGQQATLRCSPISGHTSVYWYQQALGLGLQFLLWYDEGEERNRGNFPPRFSGRQFPNYSSELNVNALELEDSALYLCASSLVSGAGSGEQYFGPGTRLTVT.

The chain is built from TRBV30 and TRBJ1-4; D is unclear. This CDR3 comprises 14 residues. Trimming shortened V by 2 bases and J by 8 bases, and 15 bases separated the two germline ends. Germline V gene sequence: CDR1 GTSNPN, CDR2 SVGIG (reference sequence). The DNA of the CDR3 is TGTGCCTGGAGTCGTGGGGTAGCGGAGGAAAAACTGTTTTTT. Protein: CAWSRGVAEEKLFF.

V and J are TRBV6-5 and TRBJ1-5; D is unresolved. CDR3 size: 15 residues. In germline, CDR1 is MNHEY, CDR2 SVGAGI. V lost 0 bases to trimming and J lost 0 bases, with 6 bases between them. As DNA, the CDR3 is TGTGCCAGCAGTTACTCAGGGAATAGCAATCAGCCCCAGCATTTT. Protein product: CASSYSGNSNQPQHF.